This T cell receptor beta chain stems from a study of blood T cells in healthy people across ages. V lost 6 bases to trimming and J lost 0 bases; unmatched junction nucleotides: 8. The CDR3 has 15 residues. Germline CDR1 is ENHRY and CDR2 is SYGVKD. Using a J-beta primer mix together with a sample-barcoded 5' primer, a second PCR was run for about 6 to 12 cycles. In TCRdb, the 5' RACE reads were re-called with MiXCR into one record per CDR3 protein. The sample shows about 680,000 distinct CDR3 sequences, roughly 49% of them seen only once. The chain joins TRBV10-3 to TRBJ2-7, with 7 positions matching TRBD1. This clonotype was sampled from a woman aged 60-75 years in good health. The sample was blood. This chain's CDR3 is CAIRKQGSSSYEQYF. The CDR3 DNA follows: TGTGCCATCAGGAAACAGGGGTCGAGCTCCTACGAGCAGTACTTC.